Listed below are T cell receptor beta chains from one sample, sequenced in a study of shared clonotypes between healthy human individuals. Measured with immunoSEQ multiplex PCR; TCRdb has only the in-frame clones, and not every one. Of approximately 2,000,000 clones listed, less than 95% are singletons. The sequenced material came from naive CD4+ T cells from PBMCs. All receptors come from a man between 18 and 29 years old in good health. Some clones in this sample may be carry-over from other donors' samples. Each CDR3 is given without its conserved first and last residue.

ASSLLSRGDTEAF,TRBV5-1
ATSRDSGQAKNIQY,TRBV15
ASSLGARTTNEKLF,TRBV5-1
ASSLNWKDEQY,TRBV28
ASSITPPGYTEAF,TRBV19
ASTPTGGYEQY,TRBV6-5
ASSDPVAGDSRAF,TRBV25-1
ASRTDFLETQY,TRBV10-2
ASSRGSGEKLF,TRBV2
ASSPETVGEQY,TRBV18
ASSEATDYGYT,TRBV6-1
ASSPYRNSYEQY,TRBV5-1
ASSLGRLNTQY,TRBV11-2
ASSADRQETQY,TRBV6-1
ASSVGRARETQY,TRBV9
ATSRVSDRAYEQY,TRBV15
ASSDGIAVTEAF,TRBV10-1
ASSLTSGPYEQY,TRBV5-1
ASSLVARDEQY,TRBV7-9
ASSQISGTRSYEQY,TRBV11-2
ASSASRGTGNTIY,TRBV2
ASSLSVGSQVPESQY,TRBV27
ASSLFIPDGLAGGLSYEQY,TRBV28
AIRGDRDKTEAF,TRBV10-3
ASSLVSSDYEQY,TRBV7-2
ASSPWTGELDTQY,TRBV18
ASSEGGHQPQH,TRBV2
ASSVSGTFPTDTQY,TRBV9
ASSPIAANEKLF,TRBV9
ASSPLSSVNEQY,TRBV18
ASSERGTGAFGEY,TRBV6-1
ASSEFRLAAQETQY,TRBV6-1
ASSLSSIQGLSGNTIY,TRBV14
ASSPWAPGSNQPQH,TRBV27
ASSLVELAAYNEQF,TRBV7-2
ASSIEEGTYAEAF,TRBV19
ASSSFTGGKGGYT,TRBV5-1
ASFRGAEAF,TRBV5-6
ASSKPPAGVTDTQY,TRBV21-1
ASGEGTSLTDTQY,TRBV7-3
ASSPPDRENQPQH,TRBV28
ASSLRASPNYGYT,TRBV7-9
ASSPATLGTGELF,TRBV28
ASSYSIRDRNTEAF,TRBV6-5
ASSPALLWTSGGTGELF,TRBV18
ASSQPLSSGIYNEQF,TRBV7-9
ASSEAGQPQH,TRBV6-1
ASRYNQPQH,TRBV2
SVGRGAFTDTQY,TRBV29-1
ASRPGLAGTLQEQF,TRBV6-7
AISESRRASGSPDTQY,TRBV10-3